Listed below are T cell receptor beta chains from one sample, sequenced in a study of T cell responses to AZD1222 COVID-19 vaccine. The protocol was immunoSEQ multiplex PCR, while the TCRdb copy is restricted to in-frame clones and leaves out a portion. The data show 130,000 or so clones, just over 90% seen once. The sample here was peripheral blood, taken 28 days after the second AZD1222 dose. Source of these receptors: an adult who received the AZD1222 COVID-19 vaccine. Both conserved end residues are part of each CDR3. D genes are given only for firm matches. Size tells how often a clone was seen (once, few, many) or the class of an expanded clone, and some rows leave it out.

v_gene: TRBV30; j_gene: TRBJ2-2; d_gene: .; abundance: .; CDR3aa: CAWMGGTNTGELFF
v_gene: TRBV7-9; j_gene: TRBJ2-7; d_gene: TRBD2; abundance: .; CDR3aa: CASSSFSATSASYEQYF
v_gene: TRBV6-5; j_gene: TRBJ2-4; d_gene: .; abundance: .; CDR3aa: CASSPDRLAKNIQYF
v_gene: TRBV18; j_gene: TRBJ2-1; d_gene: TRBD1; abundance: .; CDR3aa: CASSRGTGGLNEQFF
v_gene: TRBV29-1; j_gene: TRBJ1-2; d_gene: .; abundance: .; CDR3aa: CSVENGRHF
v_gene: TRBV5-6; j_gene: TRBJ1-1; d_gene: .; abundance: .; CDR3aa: CASSRGTGTMNTEAFF
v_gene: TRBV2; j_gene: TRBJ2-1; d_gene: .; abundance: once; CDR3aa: CASRGPLSSYNEQFF
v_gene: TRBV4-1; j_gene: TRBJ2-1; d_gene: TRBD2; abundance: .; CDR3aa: CASSQDLRAGLYNEQFF
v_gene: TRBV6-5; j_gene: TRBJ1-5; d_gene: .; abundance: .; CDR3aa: CASSHERQGGQPQHF
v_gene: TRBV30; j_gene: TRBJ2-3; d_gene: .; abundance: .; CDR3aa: CAWSVLEDTQYF
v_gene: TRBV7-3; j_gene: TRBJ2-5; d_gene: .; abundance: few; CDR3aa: CASSAMGSSVVQETQYF
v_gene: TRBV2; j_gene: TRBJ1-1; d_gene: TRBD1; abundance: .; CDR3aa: CATQWGDSWTEAFF
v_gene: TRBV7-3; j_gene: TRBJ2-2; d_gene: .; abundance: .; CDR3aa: CASSLQTGPNTGELFF
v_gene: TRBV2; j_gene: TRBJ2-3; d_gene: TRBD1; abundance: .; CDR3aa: CASTQTGGPDTQYF
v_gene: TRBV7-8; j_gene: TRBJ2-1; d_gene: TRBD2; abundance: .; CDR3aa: CASSLGGTSAYPTPYNEQFF
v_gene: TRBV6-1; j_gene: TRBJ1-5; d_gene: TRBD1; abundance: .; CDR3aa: CASSAGTGGMGNQPQHF
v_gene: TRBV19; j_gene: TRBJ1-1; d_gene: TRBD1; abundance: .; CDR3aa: CASQIHRGMNTEAFF
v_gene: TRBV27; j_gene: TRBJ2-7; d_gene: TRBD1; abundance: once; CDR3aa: CASSLNFQGALEQYF
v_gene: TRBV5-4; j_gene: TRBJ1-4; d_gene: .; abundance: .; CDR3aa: CASSLDSKATIFFF
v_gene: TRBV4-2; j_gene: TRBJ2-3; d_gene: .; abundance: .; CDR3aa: CASSQWTGTAISF
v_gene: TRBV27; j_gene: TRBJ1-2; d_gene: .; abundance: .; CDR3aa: CASSSRGLGSNYGYTF
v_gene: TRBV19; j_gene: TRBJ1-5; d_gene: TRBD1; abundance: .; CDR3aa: CASRVFGTGANSNQPQHF
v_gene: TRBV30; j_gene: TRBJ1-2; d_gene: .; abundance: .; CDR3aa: CAWSFGGGLNFNYGYTF